Presented here are 22 T cell receptor beta chains from one specimen sequenced in a study of cytomegalovirus exposure and HLA in healthy donors (dated by TCRdb to 2017 to 2019). Library preparation used the immunoSEQ multiplex PCR assay. For the multiplex PCR, a mixture combining 60 forward primers for TCR Vbeta segments and 13 reverse primers for TCR Jbeta segments was used. Here the immuneACCESS table is served through TCRdb, limited to in-frame sequences with V and J called. Missing clones are a known gap in these copies; in checked studies unresolved V genes cover under half, and the rest lacks a known reason. The sample data list about 130,000 clones, and around 74% of these were observed just once. The top ten constitute under 3.5% of the sample. Sequencing was done on a sample of PBMCs. These TCRs come from a man aged 25 to 45 in good health and CMV-seronegative.

The rearrangement joins TRBV4-3 to TRBJ2-7; a possible D gene is TRBD1 (6 bases). The CDR3 is 16 amino acids. Looked up from germline, CDR1 is LGHNA and CDR2 is YSLEER. Trimming shortened V by 0 bases and J by 4 bases, and 16 bases separated the two germline ends. CDR3 loop: CASSQERQDLTYEQYF. The CDR3 DNA is TGCGCCAGCAGCCAAGAGCGACAGGACCTTACTTACGAGCAGTACTTC.

V and J are TRBV2 and TRBJ1-1, with D unresolved. The V end lost 4 bases, the J end lost 6 bases, and 12 bases lay between the germline ends. CDR3 size: 13 residues. CDR1 and CDR2 (germline): SNHLY, FYNNEI. This chain's CDR3 is CASSGGGDSEAFF. As DNA, the CDR3 is TGTGCCAGCAGTGGAGGCGGGGATTCTGAAGCTTTCTTT.

The chain is built from TRBV4-3 and TRBJ2-3, with 10 bases identical to TRBD1. The V gene end was trimmed by 4 bases and the J gene end by 5 bases; junction bases not matched to a gene: 6. This CDR3 has 15 residues. From germline, CDR1 is LGHNA and CDR2 YSLEER. CDR3 sequence reads: CASSRDRGLIDTQYF. The CDR3 DNA reads as TGCGCCAGCAGCCGGGACAGGGGACTAATAGATACGCAGTATTTT.

With regard to this clone: The junction differs from germline at one of its ends, possibly a read error. This chain links TRBV7-7 with TRBJ1-2; D not resolved. The germline CDR1 and CDR2 sequences are SSHAT and FNYEAQ (reference sequence). The CDR3 is 15 amino acids. The CDR3 protein is CASSAITGSEYGYTF. Here the CDR3 DNA reads TGTGCTAGCAGCGCAATCACCGGGTCCGAATATGGCTACACCTTC.

The chain couples TRBV14 to TRBJ2-1, with TRBD2 identical over 9 bases. Germline V gene data show CDR1 as SGHDN and CDR2 as FVKESK. With V trimmed by 3 bases and J by 14 bases, 8 bases remained unmatched. This CDR3 is 13 amino acids long. In nucleotides, the CDR3 is TGTGCCAGCAGCCAGACGGTGGGGACTAGCAAGTTCTTC. Its translation: CASSQTVGTSKFF.

V and J are TRBV27 and TRBJ2-5; 9 bases match TRBD1. The CDR3 has 14 residues. Germline V gives CDR1 MNHEY, CDR2 SMNVEV (reference sequence). With 8 bases clipped from V and 6 bases from J, the junction kept 10 bases outside the gene matches. Here the CDR3 reads CASGRTGDAQTQYF. The DNA of the CDR3 is TGTGCCAGCGGCCGGACAGGGGATGCGCAGACCCAGTACTTC.

This chain uses TRBV27 with TRBJ2-3; 10 nucleotides agree with TRBD2. Germline V CDR1 and CDR2: MNHEY, SMNVEV (reference sequence). Trimming at V came to 4 bases and at J to 1 base, leaving 5 bases not matched to a gene. The CDR3 is made up of 16 amino acids. The CDR3: CASSSGLAEGTDTQYF. CDR3 in DNA: TGTGCCAGCAGTTCAGGACTAGCGGAAGGCACAGATACGCAGTATTTT.

The CDR3 bases are TGTGCCAGCAGCTTTGATTCGGGACAGGGGTTCTACGAGCAGTACTTC. As protein: CASSFDSGQGFYEQYF. The chain employs TRBV7-9 and TRBJ2-7; the match to TRBD1 covers 10 bases. The length of the CDR3 is 16 residues. With V trimmed by 3 bases and J by 3 bases, 8 bases remained unmatched. In germline, CDR1 is SEHNR, CDR2 FQNEAQ (reference sequence).

The genes are TRBV29-1 and TRBJ2-4; the D is unclear. The V gene's germline CDR1 is SQVTM and CDR2 ANQGSEA. V was pared by 6 bases and J by 1 base, with 10 bases between. CDR3 length equals 13 residues. The CDR3 region has the DNA TGCAGCGTCTTCATAGTCGCCAAAAACATTCAGTACTTC. Amino acid sequence: CSVFIVAKNIQYF.

The chain has TRBV30 and TRBJ1-2; tentatively, D is TRBD1 (5 bases). This CDR3 has 11 residues. Germline CDR1 and CDR2: GTSNPN and SVGIG (reference sequence). The V end lost 2 bases, the J end lost 7 bases, and 8 bases lay between the germline ends. The DNA of the CDR3 is TGTGCCTGGAGTCAGGGAGGTGGCTACACCTTC. As protein: CAWSQGGGYTF.

A single count supports this clone. V usage is TRBV9 and J usage is TRBJ2-1, with 8 bases fitting TRBD2. V lost 0 bases, J lost 4 bases, and 3 bases stayed unmatched. Looked up from germline, CDR1 is SGDLS and CDR2 is YYNGEE. This CDR3 is 15 amino acids long. DNA of the CDR3: TGTGCCAGCAGCGTAGAAAGCGGGAGTTACAATGAGCAGTTCTTC. Its protein is CASSVESGSYNEQFF.

The rearrangement links TRBV6-4 to TRBJ2-2; 9 bases line up with TRBD1. Looked up from germline, CDR1 is MRHNA and CDR2 is SNTAGT. V lost 4 bases to trimming and J lost 3 bases; unmatched junction nucleotides: 0. The CDR3 extends over 14 amino acids. Written as DNA, the CDR3 is TGTGCCAGCAGTGGGGACAGGGACACCGGGGAGCTGTTTTTT. Protein sequence: CASSGDRDTGELFF.

The table lists this clone with a few counts. The rearrangement uses TRBV5-8 and TRBJ2-5; possibly TRBD2 for D (5 bases). Germline CDR1 is SGHTS and CDR2 is YDEGEE. V lost 2 bases and J 5 bases, leaving 10 bases between the germline ends. The CDR3 has 13 amino acids. DNA for the CDR3: TGTGCCAGCAGCTTTGGCGGCGGGGAGACCCAGTACTTC. Its protein product is CASSFGGGETQYF.

The chain uses TRBV5-1 and TRBJ1-2; weak D call: TRBD1 (6 bases). CDR1 is SGHRS, CDR2 YFSETQ, per germline. The CDR3 runs to 13 residues. Trimming removed 4 bases from V and 5 bases from J, with 12 bases in between. CDR3 nucleotide sequence: TGCGCCAGCAGCCGGACAGAGACGTATGGCTACACCTTC. The encoded protein is CASSRTETYGYTF.

Only a few counts were recorded for this clone. The V gene is TRBV4-3, the J gene TRBJ1-1; D remains unclear. The CDR3 is made up of 13 amino acids. Per germline, CDR1 LGHNA and CDR2 YSLEER. The V end was cut by 0 bases, the J end by 7 bases, with 9 bases between. The CDR3: CASSQETRFEAFF. The CDR3, as DNA: TGCGCCAGCAGCCAAGAAACGCGGTTTGAAGCTTTCTTT.

The chain combines TRBV6-6 with TRBJ2-1; 7 nucleotides agree with TRBD1. This CDR3 spans 15 amino acids. Trimming at V came to 6 bases and at J to 0 bases, leaving 5 bases not matched to a gene. The germline V gene has CDR1 MNHNY and CDR2 SVGAGI (reference sequence). The CDR3 bases are TGTGCCAGCAGACCGGACAGGAGCTCCTACAATGAGCAGTTCTTC. It codes for CASRPDRSSYNEQFF.

This clone came up a few times. The rearrangement uses TRBV28 and TRBJ1-5; D unresolved. The CDR3 runs to 15 residues. V was cut by 3 bases and J by 4 bases, with 13 bases left in between. CDR1 and CDR2 from the germline V gene are MDHEN and SYDVKM. The CDR3 sequence: CASSFEVTVNQPQHF. CDR3 sequence (DNA): TGTGCCAGCAGTTTTGAGGTAACCGTAAATCAGCCCCAGCATTTT.

The chain joins TRBV6-1 to TRBJ1-2; D unresolved. Germline CDR1 MNHNS, CDR2 SASEGT. This CDR3 is built from 14 residues. Deletions cut 0 bases from V and 8 bases from J, with 13 bases between. DNA for the CDR3: TGTGCCAGCAGTGAAGCAATGGGCACCCGGGGCTACACCTTC. Its translation is CASSEAMGTRGYTF.

This rearrangement joins TRBV5-6 to TRBJ1-4; 7 nucleotides line up with TRBD1. The CDR3 is 15 amino acids. With V trimmed by 1 base and J by 8 bases, 8 bases remained unmatched. Germline V gene data show CDR1 as SGHDT and CDR2 as YYEEEE. The CDR3 DNA is TGTGCCAGCAGCTTGTTGACAGGGAATGCGGAAAAACTGTTTTTT. Amino acids: CASSLLTGNAEKLFF.

The CDR3 DNA is TGTGCCAGTAGTACCGGGACAGGCGAACTCATGAACACTGAAGCTTTCTTT. It is translated as CASSTGTGELMNTEAFF. The chain couples TRBV19 to TRBJ1-1, with TRBD1 identical over 8 bases. CDR3 size: 17 residues. V lost 4 bases to trimming and J lost 0 bases; unmatched junction nucleotides: 10. In germline, CDR1 is LNHDA, CDR2 SQIVND (reference sequence). Based on the CDR3 plus reference TRBV19 and TRBJ1-1, the full variable domain is DGGITQSPKYLFRKEGQNVTLSCEQNLNHDAMYWYRQDPGQGLRLIYYSQIVNDFQKGDIAEGYSVSREKKESFPLTVTSAQKNPTAFYLCASSTGTGELMNTEAFFGQGTRLTVV.

The V gene is TRBV7-2, the J gene TRBJ1-1, with D possibly TRBD1 on 6 matching bases. Trimming shortened V by 4 bases and J by 0 bases, and 9 bases separated the two germline ends. The CDR3 loop spans 14 amino acids. CDR1 and CDR2 (germline): SGHTA, FQGNSA. The CDR3 is CASSSNRVNTEAFF. The DNA for the CDR3 is TGTGCCAGCAGCTCAAACAGGGTGAACACTGAAGCTTTCTTT.

This clone was detected once. V usage is TRBV14 and J usage is TRBJ1-2, with D possibly matching TRBD1 (6 bases). In germline, CDR1 is SGHDN, CDR2 FVKESK. The CDR3 contains 14 residues. The V end was cut by 4 bases, the J end by 7 bases, with 16 bases between. The CDR3 DNA follows: TGTGCCAGCAGCCCCGGGGGGGGCGCAGGTGGCTACACCTTC. It encodes CASSPGGGAGGYTF. Supplemented by reference TRBV14 and TRBJ1-2, the full variable domain reads EAGVTQFPSHSVIEKGQTVTLRCDPISGHDNLYWYRRVMGKEIKFLLHFVKESKQDESGMPNNRFLAERTGGTYSTLKVQPAELEDSGVYFCASSPGGGAGGYTFGSGTRLTVV.